This T cell receptor beta chain stems from a study of blood T cell repertoires in COVID-19. This clone was detected only once. Participants were aged 18 to 89 years from about two dozen US areas. Original data processing: Quantification of nucleated cells was approximated via reference gene primer amplification. The protocol was immunoSEQ multiplex PCR, while the TCRdb copy is restricted to in-frame clones and leaves out a portion. For V, J and clone size, that table is used; D and trimming come from the DNA. The data contain more than 250,000 clones, 82% of them singletons. CDR3 length: 11 residues. V was cut by 8 bases and J by 1 base, with 5 bases left in between.

This sequence joins TRBV12-3 or TRBV12-4 and TRBJ1-1; D remains ambiguous. The clonotype comes from a man aged 35-49 years who had been exposed to COVID-19. Sequenced: PBMCs or T cells enriched from blood (not recorded which). CDR3 sequence: CASAENTEAFF. In DNA form, the CDR3 reads TGTGCCAGCGCAGAGAACACTGAAGCTTTCTTT.